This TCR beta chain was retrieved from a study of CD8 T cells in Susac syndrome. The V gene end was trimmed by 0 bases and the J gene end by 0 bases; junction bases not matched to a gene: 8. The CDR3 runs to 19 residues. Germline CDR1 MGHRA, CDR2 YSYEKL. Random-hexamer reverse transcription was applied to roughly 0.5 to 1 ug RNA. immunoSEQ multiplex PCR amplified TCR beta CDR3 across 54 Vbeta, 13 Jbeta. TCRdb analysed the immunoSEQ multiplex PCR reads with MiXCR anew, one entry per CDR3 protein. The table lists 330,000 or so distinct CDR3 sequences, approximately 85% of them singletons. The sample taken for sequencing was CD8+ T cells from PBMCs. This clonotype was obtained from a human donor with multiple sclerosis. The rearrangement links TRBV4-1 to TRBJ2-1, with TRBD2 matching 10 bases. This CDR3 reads CASSQDWTSGGSSYNEQFF. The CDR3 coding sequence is TGCGCCAGCAGCCAAGATTGGACTAGCGGCGGTAGCTCCTACAATGAGCAGTTCTTC.